The entry that follows covers one T cell receptor (beta chain) sequence. Which antigen it targets is not known. No qualities accompany the bases; no much larger clone lies one base away. The germline V gene (reference sequence) specifies LNHNV as CDR1 and YYDKDF as CDR2. Germline trimming: 2 bases from V, 8 bases from J; junction bases outside gene matches: 15. From cysteine to phenylalanine, the CDR3 is 17 amino acids long. Solely the CDR3 DNA is kept, with 51 bases framed from the first base. TCRbeta CDR3 regions were amplified from genomic DNA using the immunoSEQ Assay, a bias-controlled multiplex PCR. In the paper's pipeline: Within the assay, amplification of reference gene primers was used to estimate how many nucleated cells each sample contained. To quantify the absolute abundance of each unique TCRbeta CDR3 rearrangement, sequence reads were collapsed and filtered. For each sample, productive Simpson clonality was calculated as the square root of Simpson's diversity index across productive rearrangements. TCRdb mirrors the immuneACCESS table, restricted to in-frame sequences. Some clones are absent from its copies; in checked studies, under half trace to an unresolved V gene, and the reason for the others is unknown. D and trimming were read from the DNA, whereas the V and J calls and clone size are those reported in that table. The sample table holds roughly 170,000 clones, of which roughly 89% were seen once. The top ten clonotypes cover 0.85% to 0.95% of the sample.

The data stem from a study of blood T cell repertoires in COVID-19 (dated by TCRdb to 2020 to 2021). Background for the entire study: The collaborator samples originated in the United States, Italy and Spain and spanned the acute and convalescent phases of COVID-19. The material from the prospective study consisted of cDNA or gDNA derived from T cells, B-cell-depleted T cells, or PBMCs. Subjects who had been exposed to COVID-19, were actively infected with it, or had recovered from it provided the deeply sampled blood TCRbeta repertoires that made up the dataset. A freely available public database, intended as a resource for researchers studying the immune response to SARS-CoV-2, is where the repertoires were released. Samples came from the ongoing ImmuneRACE study (first 160 participants) plus 1,254 subjects from 6 global collaborators. A de-identified subject ID, COVID-19 status, age in years and sex were almost always included in the sample metadata. Where HLA class I and class II types were available, the types were taken from metadata supplied by the sample provider, not from assay-based typing.

General findings and caveats noted by the study authors: The amount of clinical and demographic metadata varied by source and participant and was provided uncurated.

Another Seattle source contributed samples from volunteer blood donors who had recovered from COVID-19. Collaborating institutions collected whole blood in K2EDTA tubes following their own protocols. For TCRbeta analysis, collaborator samples were shipped as frozen whole blood, as isolated PBMCs, or as DNA extracted from either sample type. The source is a young woman who had recovered from COVID-19. The sequenced material came from peripheral blood. This chain is built from TRBV15 and TRBJ2-3; 8 of the junction bases match TRBD2. In nucleotides, the sequence is TGTGCCACCAGCAGACACACATCACCCGGGGGGGCGCGTACGCAGTATTTT. Translated, it reads CATSRHTSPGGARTQYF.